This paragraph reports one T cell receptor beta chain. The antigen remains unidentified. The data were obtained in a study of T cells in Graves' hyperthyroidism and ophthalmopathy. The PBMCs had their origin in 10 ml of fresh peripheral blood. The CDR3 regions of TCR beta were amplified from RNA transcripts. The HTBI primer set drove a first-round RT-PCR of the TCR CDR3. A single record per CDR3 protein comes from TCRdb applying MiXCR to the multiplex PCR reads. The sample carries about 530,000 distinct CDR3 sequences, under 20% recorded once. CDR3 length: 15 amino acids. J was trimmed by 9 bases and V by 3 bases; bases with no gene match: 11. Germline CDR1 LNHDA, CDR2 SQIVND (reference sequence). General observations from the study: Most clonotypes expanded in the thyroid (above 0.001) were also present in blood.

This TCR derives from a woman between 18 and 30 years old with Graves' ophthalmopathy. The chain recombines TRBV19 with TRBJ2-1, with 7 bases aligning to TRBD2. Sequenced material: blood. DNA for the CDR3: TGTGCCAGTAGTATTGTGGCGGGAGCGCCGGGTGAGCAGTTCTTC. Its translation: CASSIVAGAPGEQFF.